These 28 T cell receptor beta chains were sequenced from one sample in a study of tissue T cells after allogeneic stem cell transplantation. This table comes from immunoSEQ multiplex PCR, and its TCRdb copy is limited to in-frame clones, with some not included. The sample holds about 22,000 clones; 60% to 80% are singletons and the top ten take 0.35% to 0.5%. Sequences were obtained from blood. The receptors shown here come from a female BALB/c mouse in good health. Mouse strain MHC haplotype: H2-d.

Details on this clone: The gene names given are mouse names. The read is 1 residue too short to cover the CDR3 end, so that end is filled in from the germline J gene. V gene TRBV2 combines with J gene TRBJ2-7, with TRBD1 as a possible D gene (5 bases). From germline, CDR1 is LGHNA and CDR2 YSYQKL. The germline V and J ends were trimmed by 5 bases and 0 bases, with 8 bases remaining between them. CDR3 length: 13 residues. CDR3 loop: CASSSDTSYEQYF. The CDR3 bases that were read are TGTGCCAGCAGCTCGGACACCTCCTATGAACAGTAC.

With respect to this clone: Any gene name here is a mouse gene name. The CDR3 region is CASSLYPQGKDTQYF. The CDR3 DNA, read in part, is TGTGCCAGCAGTCTGTACCCTCAGGGGAAAGACACCCAGTAC. The chain couples TRBV24 to TRBJ2-5; possible D gene TRBD1, 6 bases. The read is 1 residue too short to cover the CDR3 end, so that end is filled in from the germline J gene. The V end was cut by 0 bases, the J end by 4 bases, with 11 bases between. CDR1 and CDR2 (germline): KGHTA, FRNEEI. The CDR3 is 15 residues long.

In regard to this clone: The germline and genes are mouse ones. The CDR3 end lies 1 residue beyond the end of the read and is filled in from the germline J gene. This chain connects TRBV29 to TRBJ1-3; 7 positions match TRBD1. The CDR3 runs to 14 residues. CDR1 and CDR2 (germline): MSHET, SYDVDS. The trim removed 4 bases at V and 2 bases at J, leaving 2 bases unmatched. The sequenced CDR3 bases are TGTGCTAGCAGTTCCGGGACAGCTGGAAATACGCTCTAT. Translation gives CASSSGTAGNTLY. The full CDR3 is CASSSGTAGNTLYF.

Of note for this clone: Genes and germline come from the mouse. The CDR3 end lies 1 residue beyond the end of the read and is filled in from the germline J gene. The chain employs TRBV20 and TRBJ1-2; 8 nucleotides align to TRBD1. Germline assignment: CDR1 GFQATS and CDR2 STVNSAI. The CDR3 spans 13 residues. V trimming: 3 bases; J trimming: 0 bases; junction bases outside the gene matches: 0. The CDR3 region is CGARQGANSDYTF. The DNA read from the CDR3 is TGTGGTGCTAGACAGGGGGCAAACTCCGACTACACC.

Comments on this clone: The listed genes are named as in mouse. The DNA ends 1 residue before the CDR3 does, and the rest of the CDR3 is filled in from the germline J gene. V gene TRBV13-2 combines with J gene TRBJ2-5; D is possibly TRBD1 or TRBD2 (5 bases each). Germline V CDR1 and CDR2: NNHNN, SYGAGS (reference sequence). The CDR3 has 14 residues. V was clipped by 5 bases and J by 0 bases, with 10 bases between them. CDR3 region: CASGPGGNQDTQYF. The DNA read from the CDR3 is TGTGCCAGCGGACCCGGGGGTAACCAAGACACCCAGTAC.

As concerns this clone: The germline and genes are mouse ones. The read ends 1 residue early relative to the CDR3; the germline J gene fills the gap. The V and J genes are TRBV20 and TRBJ2-7; D is uncertain. The CDR3 is made up of 10 amino acids. V lost 2 bases and J 4 bases, leaving 3 bases between the germline ends. From germline, CDR1 is GFQATS and CDR2 STVNSAI. The covered CDR3 bases are TGTGGTGCTAGGCTATATGAACAGTAC. Its protein product is CGARLYEQY. The CDR3, in full, reads CGARLYEQYF.

About this clone: Germline and genes here are mouse. The CDR3 is cut off 1 residue early in the read; its end comes from the germline J gene. The rearrangement links TRBV13-1 to TRBJ1-4; 9 bases map to TRBD1. Germline lookup yields CDR1 NSHNY and CDR2 SYGAGN. The CDR3 has 17 amino acids. Trimming at V came to 3 bases and at J to 0 bases, leaving 6 bases not matched to a gene. The sequenced CDR3 bases are TGTGCCAGCAGTGGGGACAGGGAGGAATTTTCCAACGAAAGATTATTT. Protein: CASSGDREEFSNERLF. The entire CDR3 sequence reads CASSGDREEFSNERLFF.

About this clone: These gene names are mouse names. The observed sequence ends 1 residue before the CDR3 terminus, with the missing tail filled in from the germline J gene. The J gene is TRBJ2-5, the V gene TRBV5; D gene unclear. This CDR3 spans 14 amino acids. The germline V gene has CDR1 LGHNA and CDR2 YNLKQL (reference sequence). Trimming stripped 0 bases from V and 3 bases from J, with 7 bases between. The CDR3 bases that were read are TGTGCCAGCAGCCAAGATTACGGTCAAGACACCCAGTAC. This sequence encodes CASSQDYGQDTQY. The full CDR3 is CASSQDYGQDTQYF.

This clone was counted a few times. Mouse gene names and germline throughout. The read finishes 1 residue shy of the CDR3 end, and the germline J gene is used to complete it. The rearrangement uses TRBV1 and TRBJ2-7, with TRBD1 matching 8 bases. This CDR3 has 13 residues. Trimming at V came to 5 bases and at J to 4 bases, leaving 4 bases not matched to a gene. CDR1 is NSQYPW, CDR2 LRSPGD, per germline (reference sequence). CDR3 DNA, as far as it was read: TGCACCTGCAGTCCGGGACAGGTATATGAACAGTAC. This encodes CTCSPGQVYEQY. The entire CDR3 is CTCSPGQVYEQYF.

About this clone: Genes here carry mouse names. The CDR3 is cut off 1 residue early in the read; its end comes from the germline J gene. The chain combines TRBV2 with TRBJ2-4; 10 nucleotides line up with TRBD2. This CDR3 has 16 residues. J was trimmed by 0 bases and V by 4 bases; bases with no gene match: 4. From germline, CDR1 is LGHNA and CDR2 YSYQKL. The part of the CDR3 DNA that was read is TGTGCCAGCAGCCGGGACTGGGGCCCTAGTCAAAACACCTTGTAC. Translated: CASSRDWGPSQNTLY. The full CDR3 is CASSRDWGPSQNTLYF.

As to this clone: Genes and germline come from the mouse. The sequence runs out 1 residue before the end of the CDR3; the remainder is reconstructed from the germline J gene. The chain combines TRBV13-2 with TRBJ2-7, with D perhaps being TRBD1 or TRBD2 (5 bases each). This CDR3 has 13 residues. Trimming pared 2 bases from V and 1 base from J, leaving 7 bases between. CDR1 and CDR2 from the germline V gene are NNHNN and SYGAGS (reference sequence). Incomplete CDR3 DNA: TGTGCCAGCGGTGACCGGGGGTCCTATGAACAGTAC. As protein: CASGDRGSYEQY. From start to end, the CDR3 is CASGDRGSYEQYF.

A note on this clone: Here the gene names and germline are mouse. The CDR3 end is not reached by the read, which stops 1 residue before it; the germline J gene fills it in. The genes are TRBV19 and TRBJ2-3, with TRBD1 matching over 9 bases. CDR1 and CDR2 (germline): FNHDT, SITEND (reference sequence). Trimming cost V 1 base and J 7 bases; bases outside gene matches: 4. The CDR3 is made up of 14 amino acids. This chain's CDR3 is CASSILDRGKTLYF. CDR3 DNA (partial): TGTGCCAGCAGTATACTGGACAGGGGAAAAACGCTGTAT. The full variable domain, its missing parts supplied by reference TRBV19 and TRBJ2-3, is GGIITQTPKFLIGQEGQKLTLKCQQNFNHDTMYWYRQDSGKGLRLIYYSITENDLQKGDLSEGYDASREKKSSFSLTVTSAQKNEMAVFLCASSILDRGKTLYFGSGTRLTVL.

Turning to this clone: The gene names here belong to mouse. The missing CDR3 end, 1 residue past where the read stops, is filled in from the germline J gene. The genes are TRBV31 and TRBJ2-3, with D unresolved. Trimming stripped 0 bases from V and 0 bases from J, with 4 bases between. Germline CDR1 GKSSPN, CDR2 SITVG. The CDR3 is 13 amino acids. The DNA read from the CDR3 is TGTGCCTGGAGTCTAAACAGTGCAGAAACGCTGTAT. Encoded protein: CAWSLNSAETLY. The entire CDR3 is CAWSLNSAETLYF.

Regarding this clone: Each gene name is a mouse one. The CDR3 end lies 1 residue beyond the end of the read and is filled in from the germline J gene. V and J are TRBV31 and TRBJ1-5; 9 bases align to TRBD1. Germline-derived CDR1 and CDR2 are GKSSPN and SITVG. With 3 bases clipped from V and 9 bases from J, the junction kept 9 bases outside the gene matches. The CDR3 has 14 residues. Incomplete CDR3 DNA: TGTGCCTGGAGGCCGAGGGACAGGGAGGGGGCTCCGCTT. Translating gives CAWRPRDREGAPL. The complete CDR3 reads CAWRPRDREGAPLF.

Remarks on this clone: Gene names refer to mouse genes. The sequence runs out 1 residue before the end of the CDR3; the remainder is reconstructed from the germline J gene. V usage is TRBV19 and J usage is TRBJ2-7; the match to TRBD2 covers 8 bases. The V and J ends lost 3 bases and 0 bases, in that order; junction bases with no gene match: 5. This CDR3 is 15 amino acids long. CDR1 and CDR2 from the germline V gene are FNHDT and SITEND (reference sequence). CDR3 DNA, as far as it was read: TGTGCCAGCAGTACGACTGGGGTTAGCTCCTATGAACAGTAC. Protein: CASSTTGVSSYEQY. The whole CDR3 protein reads CASSTTGVSSYEQYF.

As concerns this clone: Mouse germline and gene names are used. The read falls 1 residue short of the CDR3 end, and the missing part is taken from the germline J gene. The rearrangement links TRBV31 to TRBJ2-5; D unclear. The CDR3 loop spans 10 amino acids. V was clipped by 5 bases and J by 2 bases, with 2 bases between them. The germline gives CDR1 GKSSPN, CDR2 SITVG. The sequenced part of the CDR3 DNA is TGTGCCTGGGGCCAAGACACCCAGTAC. Translated, it gives CAWGQDTQY. The whole CDR3 reads CAWGQDTQYF.

This clone was counted only a few times. Germline and genes here are mouse. The read ends 1 residue shy of where the CDR3 ends; the end is completed using the germline J gene. This chain uses TRBV13-1 with TRBJ2-7; TRBD2 agrees at 10 bases. This CDR3 has 16 residues. CDR1 is NSHNY, CDR2 SYGAGN, per germline. V lost 4 bases to trimming and J lost 0 bases; unmatched junction nucleotides: 7. The sequenced part of the CDR3 DNA is TGTGCCAGCAGTCCCGGGACTGGGGTGAGCTCCTATGAACAGTAC. It encodes CASSPGTGVSSYEQY. The CDR3 in full is CASSPGTGVSSYEQYF.

This clone was observed a handful of times. These gene names are mouse names. CDR3 DNA, as far as it was read: TGTGCCAGCAGTGACAGGGGGATTTCCAACGAAAGATTATTT. As protein: CASSDRGISNERLF. The full CDR3 reads CASSDRGISNERLFF. The rearrangement uses TRBV19 and TRBJ1-4; 9 nucleotides align to TRBD1. The read falls 1 residue short of the CDR3 end, and the missing part is taken from the germline J gene. Germline CDR1 FNHDT, CDR2 SITEND (reference sequence). The junction had 1 base not matched to a gene; V was cut back by 4 bases and J by 0 bases. This CDR3 is built from 15 residues.

Notes on this clone: Genes and germline come from the mouse. The CDR3 end falls 1 residue outside the read, so it is completed with the germline J gene. The chain carries TRBV20 and TRBJ2-2; D is undetermined. V gave up 0 bases and J gave up 1 base, with 9 bases separating them. Germline CDR1 reads GFQATS; CDR2 reads STVNSAI. There are 15 residues in the CDR3. Partial CDR3 DNA: TGTGGTGCTAGGGATCTACAGATAAACACCGGGCAGCTCTAC. Its translation is CGARDLQINTGQLY. Given in full, the CDR3 is CGARDLQINTGQLYF. Full variable domain (outside the CDR3, taken from reference TRBV20 and TRBJ2-2): GALVYQYPRRTICKSGTSMRMECQAVGFQATSVAWYRQSPQKTFELIALSTVNSAIKYEQNFTQEKFPISHPNLSFSSMTVLNAYLEDRGLYLCGARDLQINTGQLYFGEGSKLTVL.

A note on this clone: Each gene name is a mouse one. Read coverage stops 1 residue before the CDR3 terminus; the germline J gene supplies the remainder. The rearrangement links TRBV29 to TRBJ2-5; TRBD1 might be the D (5 bases). Trimming shortened V by 4 bases and J by 1 base, and 6 bases separated the two germline ends. The germline gives CDR1 MSHET, CDR2 SYDVDS. The CDR3 is 13 amino acids. This chain's CDR3 is CASSSGHQDTQYF. CDR3 DNA, as far as it was read: TGTGCTAGCAGTTCAGGGCACCAAGACACCCAGTAC.

Of note for this clone: Germline and genes here are mouse. The CDR3 bases that were read are TGTGCCAGCAGAAAACAGGGTTTTAACCAAGACACCCAGTAC. Translating gives CASRKQGFNQDTQY. From start to end, the CDR3 is CASRKQGFNQDTQYF. This rearrangement joins TRBV19 to TRBJ2-5; perhaps TRBD1 as D (6 bases). The read falls 1 residue short of the CDR3 end, and the missing part is taken from the germline J gene. V was clipped by 5 bases and J by 0 bases, with 13 bases between them. CDR1 is FNHDT and CDR2 is SITEND in the germline V gene (reference sequence). This CDR3 is 15 amino acids long.

In this sample, this clone turned up once. Gene labels here are mouse ones. The read terminates 1 residue before the CDR3 end, so the remaining end is supplied by the germline J gene. The V and J genes are TRBV13-2 and TRBJ1-2; TRBD1 is a possible D gene (5 bases). V gave up 7 bases and J gave up 4 bases, with 11 bases separating them. The CDR3 spans 12 residues. CDR1 NNHNN and CDR2 SYGAGS come from the germline V gene (reference sequence). The CDR3 reads CASSQGGSDYTF. Incomplete CDR3 DNA: TGTGCCAGCAGCCAGGGTGGCTCCGACTACACC.

Concerning this clone: The junction and the germline gene differ at one end; a read error may be behind it. The gene names here belong to mouse. The observed sequence ends 1 residue before the CDR3 terminus, with the missing tail filled in from the germline J gene. The chain has TRBV13-2 and TRBJ2-7, with 11 positions matching TRBD2. Germline V gene lookup returns CDR1 NNHNN and CDR2 SYGAGS (reference sequence). The CDR3 has 15 amino acids. The CDR3 spells CASSDVTGGAYEQYF. The sequenced CDR3 bases are TGTGCCAGCAGTGATGTGACTGGGGGGGCCTATGAACAGTAC.

In regard to this clone: All gene names here are mouse names. The read halts 1 residue ahead of the CDR3 end, with the missing end drawn from the germline J gene. The chain combines TRBV4 with TRBJ1-1; 11 bases fit TRBD1. CDR3 length: 15 residues. Germline CDR1 LGHDT, CDR2 YNNKQL (reference sequence). With 5 bases clipped from V and 0 bases from J, the junction kept 2 bases outside the gene matches. The CDR3 loop is CASSRTGGANTEVFF. The CDR3 bases that were read are TGTGCCAGCAGCCGGACAGGGGGCGCAAACACAGAAGTCTTC.

This clone was recorded once. Germline and genes: mouse. Read data end 1 residue before the CDR3 end; the end is taken from the germline J gene. This chain connects TRBV13-1 to TRBJ1-4; 7 bases are shared with TRBD1. CDR3 size: 15 residues. The ends lost 0 bases at V and 3 bases at J; junction bases unmatched: 2. Germline CDR1 reads NSHNY; CDR2 reads SYGAGN. CDR3 region: CASSDAQGANERLFF. The part of the CDR3 DNA that was read is TGTGCCAGCAGTGATGCCCAGGGGGCCAACGAAAGATTATTT.

About this clone itself: Gene names and germline match the mouse. The CDR3 is cut off 1 residue early in the read; its end comes from the germline J gene. The chain has TRBV13-3 and TRBJ2-7; 10 nucleotides line up with TRBD2. The V gene's germline CDR1 is NNHDY and CDR2 SYVADS. This CDR3 has 14 residues. With V trimmed by 5 bases and J by 1 base, 3 bases remained unmatched. The CDR3 DNA, read in part, is TGTGCCAGCAGCACGGGACTGGGGTCCTATGAACAGTAC. Translation gives CASSTGLGSYEQY. The whole CDR3 protein reads CASSTGLGSYEQYF.

With regard to this clone: Gene names refer to mouse genes. The read finishes 1 residue shy of the CDR3 end, and the germline J gene is used to complete it. V gene TRBV13-2 combines with J gene TRBJ2-5; TRBD1 matches at 7 bases. Per the germline V gene, CDR1 is NNHNN and CDR2 is SYGAGS (reference sequence). The trim removed 3 bases at V and 4 bases at J, leaving 5 bases unmatched. The CDR3 extends over 14 amino acids. The sequenced CDR3 bases are TGTGCCAGCGGTGTTGGGACAGACAAAGACACCCAGTAC. Encoded protein: CASGVGTDKDTQY. The entire CDR3 is CASGVGTDKDTQYF.

Of note for this clone: The gene names given are mouse names. The missing CDR3 end, 1 residue past where the read stops, is filled in from the germline J gene. This chain joins TRBV31 and TRBJ1-4; 8 bases line up with TRBD1. The CDR3 is 13 residues long. V gave up 3 bases and J gave up 3 bases; unmatched junction bases: 0. CDR1 GKSSPN and CDR2 SITVG come from the germline V gene. This CDR3 is CAWRDRANERLFF. CDR3 bases read: TGTGCCTGGAGGGACAGGGCCAACGAAAGATTATTT.